What follows describes a single TCR beta chain. Authors' methods: ImmunoSEQ yielded junction-only sequences lacking quality scores, so filtering differed. Assay used: immunoSEQ multiplex PCR; TCRdb lists only in-frame clones, some missing. For V, J and clone size, that table is used; D and trimming come from the DNA. The sample contains over 400,000 clones, 90% to 97% of which appear only once. Germline V gene sequence: CDR1 SGHRS, CDR2 YFSETQ. Trimming stripped 2 bases from V and 0 bases from J, with 10 bases between. The CDR3 is made up of 15 amino acids. The data are from a study of shared clonotypes between healthy human individuals.

The chain combines TRBV5-1 with TRBJ2-3, with D maybe TRBD2 (6 bases). Material: naive CD4+ T cells sorted from blood. Subset described: CD45RA+ positively selected. The sequence was collected from a woman aged 25 to 45 in good health. CDR3 sequence reads: CASSLGGVSTDTQYF. Here the CDR3 DNA reads TGCGCCAGCAGCTTAGGCGGGGTCAGCACAGATACGCAGTATTTT.